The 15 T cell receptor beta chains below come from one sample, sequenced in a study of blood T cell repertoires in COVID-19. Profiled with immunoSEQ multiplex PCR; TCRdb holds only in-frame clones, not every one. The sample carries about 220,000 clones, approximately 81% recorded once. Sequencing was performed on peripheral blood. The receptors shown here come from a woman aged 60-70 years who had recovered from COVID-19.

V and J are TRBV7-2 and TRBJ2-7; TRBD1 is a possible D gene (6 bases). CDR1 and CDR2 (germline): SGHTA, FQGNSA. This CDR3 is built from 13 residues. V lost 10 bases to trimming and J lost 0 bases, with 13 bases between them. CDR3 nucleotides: TGTGCCACCAGGAGACAGGACTCCTACGAGCAGTACTTC. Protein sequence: CATRRQDSYEQYF.

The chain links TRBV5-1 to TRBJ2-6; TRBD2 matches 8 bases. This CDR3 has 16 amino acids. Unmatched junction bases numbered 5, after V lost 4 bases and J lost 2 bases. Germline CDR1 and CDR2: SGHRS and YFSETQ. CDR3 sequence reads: CASSREGGAGANVLTF. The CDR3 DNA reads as TGCGCCAGCAGCCGGGAGGGAGGCGCTGGGGCCAACGTCCTGACTTTC.

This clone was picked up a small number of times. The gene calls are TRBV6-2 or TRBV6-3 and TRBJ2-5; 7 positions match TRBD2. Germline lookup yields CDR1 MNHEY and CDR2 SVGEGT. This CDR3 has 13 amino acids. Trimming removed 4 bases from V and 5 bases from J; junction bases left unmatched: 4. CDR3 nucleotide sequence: TGTGCCAGCAGTTTCACTAGCGAGGAGACCCAGTACTTC. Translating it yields CASSFTSEETQYF.

CDR3 in amino acids: CASGLAADRRSGEAFF. In DNA, the CDR3 is TGTGCTAGTGGTTTGGCGGCGGACAGGAGAAGCGGTGAAGCTTTCTTT. V and J are TRBV12-5 and TRBJ1-1; 7 bases are shared with TRBD1. The CDR3 runs 16 residues. J lost 7 bases, V lost 1 base, and 12 bases had no gene match. The germline CDR1 and CDR2 sequences are LGHNT and FRNRAP. Variable domain in full (rest from reference TRBV12-5 and TRBJ1-1): DARVTQTPRHKVTEMGQEVTMRCQPILGHNTVFWYRQTMMQGLELLAYFRNRAPLDDSGMPKDRFSAEMPDATLATLKIQPSEPRDSAVYFCASGLAADRRSGEAFFGQGTRLTVV.

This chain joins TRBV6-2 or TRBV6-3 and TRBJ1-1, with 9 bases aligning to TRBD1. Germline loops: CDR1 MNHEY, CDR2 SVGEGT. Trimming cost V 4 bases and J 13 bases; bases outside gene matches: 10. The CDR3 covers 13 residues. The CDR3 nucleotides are TGTGCCAGCAGTTGGACGGGACAGGGAATCGGTTTCTTT. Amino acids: CASSWTGQGIGFF.

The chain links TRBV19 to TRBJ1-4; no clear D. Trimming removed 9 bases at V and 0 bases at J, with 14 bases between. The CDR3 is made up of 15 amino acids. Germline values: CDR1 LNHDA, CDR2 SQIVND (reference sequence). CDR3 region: CASRLDWSTNEKLFF. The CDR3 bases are TGTGCCAGCCGCCTTGACTGGTCAACTAATGAAAAACTGTTTTTT.

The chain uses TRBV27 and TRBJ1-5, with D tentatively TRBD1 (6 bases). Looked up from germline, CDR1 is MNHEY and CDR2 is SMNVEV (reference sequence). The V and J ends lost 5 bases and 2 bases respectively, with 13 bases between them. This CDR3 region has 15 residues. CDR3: CASSPQGLGNQPQHF. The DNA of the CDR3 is TGTGCCAGCAGTCCACAGGGTCTGGGCAATCAGCCCCAGCATTTT.

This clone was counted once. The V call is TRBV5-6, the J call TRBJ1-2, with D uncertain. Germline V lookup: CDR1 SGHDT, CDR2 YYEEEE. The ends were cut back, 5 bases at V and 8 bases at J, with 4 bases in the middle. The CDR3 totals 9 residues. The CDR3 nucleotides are TGTGCCAGCAGACGGGGCTACACCTTC. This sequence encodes CASRRGYTF. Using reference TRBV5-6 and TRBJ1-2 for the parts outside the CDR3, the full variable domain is DAGVTQSPTHLIKTRGQQVTLRCSPKSGHDTVSWYQQALGQGPQFIFQYYEEEERQRGNFPDRFSGHQFPNYSSELNVNALLLGDSALYLCASRRGYTFGSGTRLTVV.

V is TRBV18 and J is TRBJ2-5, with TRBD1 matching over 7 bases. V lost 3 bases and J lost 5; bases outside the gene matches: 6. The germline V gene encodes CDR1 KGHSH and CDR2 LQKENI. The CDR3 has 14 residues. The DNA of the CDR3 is TGTGCCAGCTCACCCGACAGGGTCCACGAGACCCAGTACTTC. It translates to CASSPDRVHETQYF.

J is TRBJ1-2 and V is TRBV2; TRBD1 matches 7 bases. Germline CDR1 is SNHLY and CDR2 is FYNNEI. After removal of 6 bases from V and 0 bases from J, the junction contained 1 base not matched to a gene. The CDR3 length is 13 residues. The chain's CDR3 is CASRGTANYGYTF. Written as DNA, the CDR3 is TGTGCCAGCAGGGGGACAGCTAACTATGGCTACACCTTC. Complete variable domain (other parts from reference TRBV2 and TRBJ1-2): EPEVTQTPSHQVTQMGQEVILRCVPISNHLYFYWYRQILGQKVEFLVSFYNNEISEKSEIFDDQFSVERPDGSNFTLKIRSTKLEDSAMYFCASRGTANYGYTFGSGTRLTVV.

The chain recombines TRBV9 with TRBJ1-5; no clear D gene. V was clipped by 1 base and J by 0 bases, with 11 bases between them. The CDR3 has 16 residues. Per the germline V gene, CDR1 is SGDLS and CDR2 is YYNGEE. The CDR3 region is CASSVTGNNSNQPQHF. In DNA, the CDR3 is TGTGCCAGCAGCGTAACGGGAAACAATAGCAATCAGCCCCAGCATTTT.

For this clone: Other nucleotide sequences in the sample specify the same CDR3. The CDR3 sequence is CASSVGTGGEKLFF. CDR3 nucleotides: TGTGCCAGCAGCGTCGGGACAGGGGGTGAAAAACTGTTTTTT. The V gene is TRBV9, the J gene TRBJ1-4; 11 bases match TRBD1. CDR3 length: 14 amino acids. Germline assignment: CDR1 SGDLS and CDR2 YYNGEE. The J segment lost 7 bases and the V segment lost 2 bases, leaving 1 base of the junction unmatched.

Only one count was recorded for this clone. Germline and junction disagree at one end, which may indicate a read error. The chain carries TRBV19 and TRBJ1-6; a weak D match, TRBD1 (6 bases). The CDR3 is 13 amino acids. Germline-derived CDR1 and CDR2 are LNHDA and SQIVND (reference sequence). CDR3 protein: CASSLDRSSPLHF. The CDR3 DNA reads TGTGCCAGTAGTTTAGACAGGTCTTCACCCCTCCACTTT.

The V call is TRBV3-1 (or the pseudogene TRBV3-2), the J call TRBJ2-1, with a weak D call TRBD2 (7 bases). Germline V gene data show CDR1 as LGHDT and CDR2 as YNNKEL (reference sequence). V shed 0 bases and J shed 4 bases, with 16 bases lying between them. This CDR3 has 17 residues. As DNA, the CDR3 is TGTGCCAGCAGCCAAGATCTTGGGCGGGGGCGTTACAATGAGCAGTTCTTC. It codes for CASSQDLGRGRYNEQFF.

The CDR3 loop is CASSADLAGGPTDTQYF. CDR3 bases: TGTGCCAGCAGTGCCGATCTAGCGGGGGGGCCCACAGATACGCAGTATTTT. The rearrangement joins TRBV27 to TRBJ2-3; 12 bases match TRBD2. V lost 5 bases to trimming and J lost 2 bases; unmatched junction nucleotides: 8. The CDR3 spans 17 residues. Germline V gene sequence: CDR1 MNHEY, CDR2 SMNVEV (reference sequence).